The 25 T cell receptor beta chains reported below all come from one sample, sequenced in a study of vaccination effects on CD4 cells after COVID-19 (dated by TCRdb to between 2022 and 2023). After around 10 days of culture, CD4+ T cells were isolated with the EasySep CD4+ T cell isolation kit. PCR-confirmed SARS-CoV-2 infection had occurred in convalescent patients between March and December 2020, before the Alpha, Beta and Delta variants emerged in the United States. Each participant received two doses of an mRNA SARS-CoV-2 vaccine, either BNT162b2 or mRNA-1273. The library was built by means of the immunoSEQ multiplex PCR assay. Drawn from immuneACCESS, this table holds only the in-frame rearrangements with V and J called that TCRdb kept. Clones are partly lost; checked studies trace under half to an unresolved V gene and leave the rest unexplained. In all, the sample holds tens of thousands of clones, and around 72% of those were seen once. Under 8% of the sample is held by the ten biggest clonotypes.

Their antigens remain unidentified. The starting material was CD4+ T cells from PBMCs cultured without peptide, obtained after COVID-19 vaccination. Receptor source: a human donor who had a prior SARS-CoV-2 infection.

The chain links TRBV5-1 to TRBJ1-4; 9 nucleotides agree with TRBD1. The CDR3 consists of 17 residues. The germline CDR1 and CDR2 sequences are SGHRS and YFSETQ. The trim removed 3 bases at V and 7 bases at J, leaving 13 bases unmatched. The CDR3 nucleotides are TGCGCCAGCAGCTCGACAGCCACCGGGACAGGGTTTGAAAAACTGTTTTTT. Protein: CASSSTATGTGFEKLFF.

The J gene is TRBJ1-2, the V gene TRBV7-3, with D possibly TRBD1 on 5 matching bases. This CDR3 has 13 amino acids. Germline CDR1 reads SGHTA; CDR2 reads FQGTGA. V was clipped by 5 bases and J by 10 bases, with 17 bases between them. Here the CDR3 DNA reads TGTGCCAGCAGCACCCAACAAGGGGTTGCCTACACCTTC. Translated, it gives CASSTQQGVAYTF. Full variable domain (outside the CDR3, taken from reference TRBV7-3 and TRBJ1-2): GAGVSQTPSNKVTEKGKYVELRCDPISGHTALYWYRQSLGQGPEFLIYFQGTGAADDSGLPNDRFFAVRPEGSVSTLKIQRTERGDSAVYLCASSTQQGVAYTFGSGTRLTVV.

V usage is TRBV6-6 and J usage is TRBJ2-7; 8 nucleotides agree with TRBD2. Unmatched junction bases numbered 3, after V lost 0 bases and J lost 2 bases. The germline V gene encodes CDR1 MNHNY and CDR2 SVGAGI (reference sequence). CDR3 size: 15 residues. The CDR3 sequence is CASSYSRGGTYEQYF. The CDR3 DNA reads TGTGCCAGCAGTTACTCACGGGGGGGGACCTACGAGCAGTACTTC.

This chain joins TRBV4-2 and TRBJ2-2; D gene uncertain. Germline V gene sequence: CDR1 LGHNA, CDR2 YNFKEQ. V lost 0 bases and J lost 7, with 15 bases in between. The CDR3 has 16 amino acids. CDR3 amino acids: CASSQENILIGGELFF. The DNA of the CDR3 is TGTGCCAGCAGCCAAGAGAACATACTAATAGGCGGGGAGCTGTTTTTT.

The CDR3 protein is CASSQGLTGRAGELFF. CDR3 nucleotide sequence: TGTGCCAGCAGCCAAGGATTAACCGGGAGGGCCGGGGAGCTGTTTTTT. The chain uses TRBV4-2 and TRBJ2-2; 8 bases are a match to TRBD2. The CDR3 totals 16 residues. CDR1 LGHNA and CDR2 YNFKEQ come from the germline V gene. V lost 1 base and J lost 6; bases outside the gene matches: 7.

The rearrangement links TRBV11-3 to TRBJ2-1, with TRBD2 identical over 11 bases. J lost 3 bases, V lost 1 base, and 2 bases had no gene match. The CDR3 is 16 amino acids. Germline CDR1 SGHNT, CDR2 YENEEA. CDR3 amino acids: CASSLAGTSGYNEQFF. As DNA, the CDR3 is TGTGCCAGCAGCTTAGCCGGGACTAGCGGCTACAATGAGCAGTTCTTC.

The chain carries TRBV2 and TRBJ1-6; tentative D call: TRBD1 (5 bases). V lost 7 bases and J 0 bases, leaving 10 bases between the germline ends. Looked up from germline, CDR1 is SNHLY and CDR2 is FYNNEI. The CDR3 loop spans 15 amino acids. The CDR3 nucleotides are TGTGCCAGCACCGGGGGGAGCTCCTATAATTCACCCCTCCACTTT. Its protein product is CASTGGSSYNSPLHF.

This rearrangement joins TRBV5-5 to TRBJ2-6, with D uncertain. The CDR3 extends over 15 amino acids. Per germline, CDR1 SGHKS and CDR2 YYEKEE (reference sequence). The V and J ends lost 0 bases and 0 bases respectively, with 4 bases between them. The CDR3 sequence is CASSLVRSGANVLTF. The CDR3 coding sequence is TGTGCCAGCAGCTTGGTACGCTCTGGGGCCAACGTCCTGACTTTC.

The chain carries TRBV5-6 and TRBJ1-1; D remains unclear. From germline, CDR1 is SGHDT and CDR2 YYEEEE. The CDR3 has 11 residues. Trimming removed 0 bases from V and 5 bases from J, with 2 bases in between. Here the CDR3 DNA reads TGTGCCAGCAGCTTGGATACTGAAGCTTTCTTT. It specifies CASSLDTEAFF.

This chain connects TRBV2 to TRBJ2-3; TRBD1 is a possible D gene (6 bases). Deletions cut 7 bases from V and 4 bases from J, with 15 bases between. The CDR3 consists of 14 residues. The V gene's germline CDR1 is SNHLY and CDR2 FYNNEI. The CDR3 spells CASKRGLRSDTQYF. The DNA of the CDR3 is TGTGCCAGCAAGAGGGGGTTGAGGTCAGATACGCAGTATTTT.

As DNA, the CDR3 is TGTGCCAGCAGCTTCGACCTAGGAGCCTCAGATACGCAGTATTTT. Translating gives CASSFDLGASDTQYF. The chain recombines TRBV5-8 with TRBJ2-3; D remains unclear. V was shortened by 2 bases and J by 4 bases, with 14 bases between the two germline ends. This CDR3 has 15 amino acids. Germline V gene lookup returns CDR1 SGHTS and CDR2 YDEGEE.

A few counts support this clone. This sequence joins TRBV19 and TRBJ1-1; a possible D gene is TRBD1 (6 bases). CDR3 length: 13 residues. The V end was cut by 4 bases, the J end by 7 bases, with 13 bases between. Germline V gene data show CDR1 as LNHDA and CDR2 as SQIVND (reference sequence). The CDR3 nucleotides read TGTGCCAGTAGTAGACAGGACAGAAATGAAGCTTTCTTT. The encoded protein is CASSRQDRNEAFF.

The J gene is TRBJ1-1, the V gene TRBV19, with D unresolved. V lost 3 bases to trimming and J lost 0 bases, with 8 bases between them. The CDR3 has 14 amino acids. Germline CDR1 LNHDA, CDR2 SQIVND (reference sequence). The CDR3 loop reads CASSILGLNTEAFF. CDR3 DNA: TGTGCCAGTAGTATTCTGGGATTGAACACTGAAGCTTTCTTT.

The rearrangement links TRBV21-1 to TRBJ1-2; the D segment call TRBD1 is taken from the table without a DNA check. TRBV21-1 is a listed pseudogene. The CDR3 length is 15 residues. In DNA, the CDR3 is TGTGCCAGCAGCAAATTGGACAGGGGGGTCTATGGCTACACCTTC. It encodes CASSKLDRGVYGYTF.

The CDR3 spells CASSQDRGAYGYTF. The DNA for the CDR3 is TGCGCCAGCAGCCAAGATAGAGGGGCCTATGGCTACACCTTC. This chain uses TRBV4-3 with TRBJ1-2, with D possibly TRBD1 on 5 matching bases. Trimming removed 0 bases from V and 4 bases from J, with 9 bases in between. CDR1 and CDR2 from the germline V gene are LGHNA and YSLEER. This CDR3 has 14 residues.

V gene TRBV11-3 combines with J gene TRBJ2-1; maybe TRBD1 (6 bases). Germline loops: CDR1 SGHNT, CDR2 YENEEA. The CDR3 loop spans 16 amino acids. V was clipped by 5 bases and J by 0 bases, with 14 bases between them. CDR3 region: CASSPRTASSYNEQFF. For the CDR3, the DNA is TGTGCCAGCAGCCCAAGGACAGCGAGCTCCTACAATGAGCAGTTCTTC.

This clone was counted only a few times. The rearrangement uses TRBV25-1 and TRBJ2-7; 7 bases line up with TRBD1. The CDR3 contains 13 residues. J gave up 2 bases and V 4 bases, and 2 bases lay outside the gene matches. Germline values: CDR1 MGHDK, CDR2 SYGVNS. CDR3 DNA: TGTGCCAGCAGTGTGACAGGGACCTACGAGCAGTACTTC. Protein product: CASSVTGTYEQYF.

The chain recombines TRBV27 with TRBJ1-2, with 8 bases aligning to TRBD1. J was trimmed by 6 bases and V by 5 bases; bases with no gene match: 8. The CDR3 is made up of 14 amino acids. Germline V lookup: CDR1 MNHEY, CDR2 SMNVEV (reference sequence). CDR3 sequence (DNA): TGTGCCAGCAGTACGGACAGGGAAACCGATGGCTACACCTTC. It encodes CASSTDRETDGYTF.

The chain combines TRBV7-2 with TRBJ2-5, with D possibly matching TRBD2 (5 bases). V was shortened by 2 bases and J by 5 bases, with 21 bases between the two germline ends. This CDR3 region has 17 residues. Germline CDR1 and CDR2: SGHTA and FQGNSA. This CDR3 reads CASSLSGSFPTGETQYF. The CDR3, as DNA: TGTGCCAGCAGCTTAAGTGGGAGCTTTCCCACGGGGGAGACCCAGTACTTC.

The sample holds a few counts of this clone. The chain recombines TRBV6-6 with TRBJ2-3; 9 positions match TRBD2. CDR3 length equals 16 residues. CDR1 is MNHNY, CDR2 SVGAGI, per germline (reference sequence). The ends lost 5 bases at V and 2 bases at J; junction bases unmatched: 8. The DNA of the CDR3 is TGTGCCAGCAGTCTCCGCCTAGCGGGGATCACAGATACGCAGTATTTT. The encoded protein is CASSLRLAGITDTQYF.

This chain connects TRBV28 to TRBJ2-4; D perhaps matches TRBD1 (5 bases). The CDR3 length is 14 residues. Trimming pared 10 bases from V and 2 bases from J, leaving 15 bases between. The germline CDR1 and CDR2 sequences are MDHEN and SYDVKM. The chain's CDR3 is CATQMGRTKNIQYF. In DNA form, the CDR3 reads TGTGCCACCCAAATGGGGCGAACCAAAAACATTCAGTACTTC.

This clone turned up a few times. The V gene is TRBV2, the J gene TRBJ1-1, with TRBD1 matching 7 bases. This CDR3 contains 14 residues. V was pared by 4 bases and J by 5 bases, with 7 bases of the junction left unmatched. Germline loops: CDR1 SNHLY, CDR2 FYNNEI. CDR3 in amino acids: CASSVKGAVTEAFF. In DNA, the CDR3 is TGTGCCAGCAGTGTCAAGGGGGCGGTTACTGAAGCTTTCTTT.

This clone was counted between two and nine times. The chain links TRBV9 to TRBJ2-7; TRBD1 aligns across 9 bases. This CDR3 contains 15 residues. V lost 3 bases and J lost 3; bases outside the gene matches: 7. Germline CDR1 is SGDLS and CDR2 is YYNGEE. CDR3 loop: CASSEGTGRIYEQYF. Written as DNA, the CDR3 is TGTGCCAGCAGCGAAGGGACAGGGAGGATCTACGAGCAGTACTTC.

This clone appeared once. The V call is TRBV30, the J call TRBJ2-1, with 7 bases matching TRBD1. Trimming at V came to 2 bases and at J to 9 bases, leaving 7 bases not matched to a gene. The CDR3 runs 13 residues. The germline gives CDR1 GTSNPN, CDR2 SVGIG (reference sequence). The CDR3 is CAWSTGQRFEQFF. For the CDR3, the DNA is TGTGCCTGGAGTACGGGACAGAGGTTTGAGCAGTTCTTC.

The genes are TRBV6-6 and TRBJ1-1, with D possibly being TRBD1 (6 bases). V shed 5 bases and J shed 1 base, with 14 bases lying between them. Looked up from germline, CDR1 is MNHNY and CDR2 is SVGAGI (reference sequence). The CDR3 sequence is 15 residues long. This chain's CDR3 is CASSQPQGRNTEAFF. The CDR3 DNA follows: TGTGCCAGCAGTCAACCACAGGGAAGGAACACTGAAGCTTTCTTT.